The clone carrying this T cell receptor beta chain appeared many times. Its antigen is unidentified. The CDR3 runs 15 residues. V lost 4 bases, J lost 3 bases, and 17 bases lay in between. The germline gives CDR1 SGHRS, CDR2 YFSETQ. This sample stems from a study of CD8 T cells in ankylosing spondylitis. Findings of the study overall: Reports say disease-linked clones showed up significantly more in matched ankylosing spondylitis synovial fluid. Within peripheral blood, clones linked to disease were CD8+ and relatively rare. What appeared characteristic of ankylosing spondylitis blood was a TCR beta motif of 7 or 8 highly homologous variants.

Generation of TCR beta libraries employed quantitative 5'-RACE incorporating molecular barcodes. MiXCR, applied by TCRdb to the 5' RACE reads, yields one record per CDR3 protein. The data contain some 130,000 distinct CDR3 sequences, around 9% of them seen just once; the ten biggest clones take up roughly 3.4%. The chain joins TRBV5-1 to TRBJ2-7; a possible D gene is TRBD1 (5 bases). The specimen was blood, either unsorted or a sorted T cell fraction (not recorded which). The clonotype originates from a male donor with ankylosing spondylitis or in good health (not recorded which). In nucleotides, the CDR3 is TGCGCCAGCAGCATCGATGGGGCAGGGATCTACGAGCAGTACTTC. Protein product: CASSIDGAGIYEQYF. Using reference TRBV5-1 and TRBJ2-7 for the parts outside the CDR3, the full variable domain is KAGVTQTPRYLIKTRGQQVTLSCSPISGHRSVSWYQQTPGQGLQFLFEYFSETQRNKGNFPGRFSGRQFSNSRSEMNVSTLELGDSALYLCASSIDGAGIYEQYFGPGTRLTVT.